Below, 14 T cell receptor beta chains from the same sample are listed, as sequenced in a study of blood T cell repertoires in COVID-19. Only in-frame clones appear in the TCRdb table, and some are missing; sequencing was by immunoSEQ multiplex PCR. The sample lists approximately 96,000 clones, about 95% occurring once. Sample: peripheral blood. Receptors originate from a human donor with active COVID-19. The donor label of this sample is uncertain.

The rearrangement joins TRBV6-1 to TRBJ2-3; D is possibly TRBD1 (6 bases). V was clipped by 3 bases and J by 3 bases, with 7 bases between them. CDR1 and CDR2 (germline): MNHNS, SASEGT. The CDR3 contains 13 residues. CDR3 region: CASSDDRTDTQYF. The CDR3 nucleotides are TGTGCCAGCAGTGATGACAGGACAGATACGCAGTATTTT.

Comment on this clone: Different DNA sequences within this sample yield the same CDR3. This chain uses TRBV18 with TRBJ1-1, with a tentative D call TRBD1 (5 bases). Germline CDR1 is KGHSH and CDR2 is LQKENI. The V gene lost 6 bases and the J gene lost 5 bases, with 13 bases spanning the gap. The CDR3 totals 13 residues. CDR3 in DNA: TGTGCCAGCTCCCTTCAAGGGGATACTGAAGCTTTCTTT. As protein: CASSLQGDTEAFF.

J is TRBJ1-6 and V is TRBV5-1; D unresolved. Deletions cut 0 bases from V and 8 bases from J, with 12 bases between. The CDR3 contains 15 residues. Looked up from germline, CDR1 is SGHRS and CDR2 is YFSETQ. Here the CDR3 reads CASSLVSLGDSPLHF. The CDR3 region has the DNA TGCGCCAGCAGCTTGGTTTCCTTGGGAGATTCACCCCTCCACTTT. The whole variable domain, filled in from reference TRBV5-1 and TRBJ1-6, reads KAGVTQTPRYLIKTRGQQVTLSCSPISGHRSVSWYQQTPGQGLQFLFEYFSETQRNKGNFPGRFSGRQFSNSRSEMNVSTLELGDSALYLCASSLVSLGDSPLHFGNGTRLTVT.

The V call is TRBV15, the J call TRBJ2-3; 7 bases align to TRBD2. This CDR3 spans 18 amino acids. The V gene end was trimmed by 1 base and the J gene end by 0 bases; junction bases not matched to a gene: 10. Germline-derived CDR1 and CDR2 are LNHNV and YYDKDF (reference sequence). The CDR3 region is CATSRGGGGGASTDTQYF. As DNA, the CDR3 is TGTGCCACCAGCAGAGGGGGGGGTGGCGGAGCAAGCACAGATACGCAGTATTTT.

The rearrangement joins TRBV27 to TRBJ1-4; 7 bases match TRBD1. V dropped 5 bases and J dropped 1; count of bases not matched to a gene: 7. Per germline, CDR1 MNHEY and CDR2 SMNVEV (reference sequence). The CDR3 is 16 residues long. The CDR3 DNA reads TGTGCCAGCAGTACCCCCTACAGGGGAACTAATGAAAAACTGTTTTTT. Translated: CASSTPYRGTNEKLFF.

The chain has TRBV27 and TRBJ2-3; 11 nucleotides agree with TRBD1. Germline loops: CDR1 MNHEY, CDR2 SMNVEV (reference sequence). The CDR3 is 15 amino acids. After removal of 6 bases from V and 3 bases from J, the junction contained 5 bases not matched to a gene. CDR3 residues: CASRTGTGGTDTQYF. CDR3 nucleotides: TGTGCCAGCAGAACCGGGACAGGGGGAACAGATACGCAGTATTTT.

The gene calls are TRBV2 and TRBJ2-1; no clear D gene. The germline V gene has CDR1 SNHLY and CDR2 FYNNEI. The CDR3 is 14 amino acids. V lost 3 bases to trimming and J lost 0 bases, with 6 bases between them. This CDR3 reads CASSDKFSYNEQFF. DNA for the CDR3: TGTGCCAGCAGTGACAAATTCTCCTACAATGAGCAGTTCTTC.

The V and J genes are TRBV5-6 and TRBJ2-5, with 9 bases identical to TRBD1. CDR3 size: 15 residues. Germline V lookup: CDR1 SGHDT, CDR2 YYEEEE. V dropped 2 bases and J dropped 2; count of bases not matched to a gene: 4. The CDR3 loop reads CASSLPGQGQETQYF. The CDR3 coding sequence is TGTGCCAGCAGCTTACCGGGACAGGGACAAGAGACCCAGTACTTC.

The V gene is TRBV6-4, the J gene TRBJ2-2; D is possibly TRBD2 (5 bases). With 4 bases removed from V and 7 bases from J, the gap between germline ends came to 10 bases. The CDR3 is 13 amino acids. Germline V gene sequence: CDR1 MRHNA, CDR2 SNTAGT. The CDR3 sequence is CASSAKAGGELFF. The CDR3, as DNA: TGTGCCAGCAGTGCTAAGGCGGGCGGGGAGCTGTTTTTT.

The chain is built from TRBV12-5 and TRBJ2-7, with a tentative D call TRBD2 (6 bases). Germline assignment: CDR1 LGHNT and CDR2 FRNRAP. Deletions cut 1 base from V and 5 bases from J, with 18 bases between. This CDR3 has 16 residues. CDR3 amino acids: CASGLDGGRGVDEQYF. The CDR3 region has the DNA TGTGCTAGTGGTTTGGACGGGGGAAGGGGAGTCGACGAGCAGTACTTC.

The chain uses TRBV5-1 and TRBJ1-2; 7 nucleotides agree with TRBD1. CDR3 length equals 14 residues. Germline V CDR1 and CDR2: SGHRS, YFSETQ. V gave up 0 bases and J gave up 8 bases; unmatched junction bases: 7. The CDR3 sequence: CASSLGTGVKGYTF. CDR3 nucleotide sequence: TGCGCCAGCAGCTTGGGTACAGGGGTAAAGGGCTACACCTTC. Complete variable domain (other parts from reference TRBV5-1 and TRBJ1-2): KAGVTQTPRYLIKTRGQQVTLSCSPISGHRSVSWYQQTPGQGLQFLFEYFSETQRNKGNFPGRFSGRQFSNSRSEMNVSTLELGDSALYLCASSLGTGVKGYTFGSGTRLTVV.

The chain joins TRBV4-3 to TRBJ2-3, with 9 nucleotides matching TRBD2. The CDR3 runs 16 residues. Germline V lookup: CDR1 LGHNA, CDR2 YSLEER. Losses at the gene ends were 0 bases for V and 2 bases for J; bases not matched to a gene: 3. Written as DNA, the CDR3 is TGCGCCAGCAGCCAAGATTCTAGCGGGATCACAGATACGCAGTATTTT. Translation: CASSQDSSGITDTQYF.

This chain uses TRBV12-3 or TRBV12-4 with TRBJ1-3; 8 positions agree with TRBD1. V dropped 2 bases and J dropped 7; count of bases not matched to a gene: 1. The CDR3 has 13 amino acids. CDR3 sequence reads: CASSLQGANTIYF. CDR3 nucleotide sequence: TGTGCCAGCAGTTTACAGGGGGCGAACACCATATATTTT.

This chain joins TRBV10-3 and TRBJ1-4; D is perhaps TRBD1 (5 bases). V dropped 2 bases and J dropped 3 bases, with 10 bases sitting between them. The CDR3 totals 15 residues. CDR1 ENHRY and CDR2 SYGVKD come from the germline V gene. The CDR3 region has the DNA TGTGCCATCAGTGAGGGGGCGCATTCTAATGAAAAACTGTTTTTT. This codes for CAISEGAHSNEKLFF.